One sample yielded the 31 T cell receptor beta chains listed below, sequenced in a study of blood T cell repertoires in COVID-19. The assay was immunoSEQ multiplex PCR, and TCRdb's table has in-frame clones only and misses some. The sample gives 60,000 to 85,000 clones, nearly 90% of which show up once; about 3.4% is in the top ten. Sequenced input: peripheral blood. The source is a woman in her fifties or sixties with COVID-19, enrolled during active disease.

This clone was counted a few times. The V and J genes are TRBV10-3 and TRBJ1-1, with D possibly matching TRBD1 (5 bases). The V end lost 2 bases, the J end lost 5 bases, and 15 bases lay between the germline ends. Germline V lookup: CDR1 ENHRY, CDR2 SYGVKD. This CDR3 region has 15 residues. The CDR3 sequence: CAISEDTGGWTEAFF. As DNA, the CDR3 is TGTGCCATCAGTGAGGACACCGGGGGGTGGACTGAAGCTTTCTTT.

This clone has a single count. This chain uses TRBV6-5 with TRBJ2-1; TRBD2 is a possible D gene (6 bases). V lost 0 bases, J lost 8 bases, and 17 bases lay in between. The CDR3 extends over 16 amino acids. Germline V gene lookup returns CDR1 MNHEY and CDR2 SVGAGI. The CDR3 sequence is CASSYSGGDRGDEQFF. DNA for the CDR3: TGTGCCAGCAGTTACTCCGGGGGAGATCGGGGAGATGAGCAGTTCTTC.

The chain recombines TRBV7-3 with TRBJ1-1; 7 bases line up with TRBD1. Germline-derived CDR1 and CDR2 are SGHTA and FQGTGA. The CDR3 extends over 16 amino acids. V lost 2 bases, J lost 5 bases, and 11 bases stayed unmatched. CDR3 bases: TGTGCCAGCAGCTTAGGGCACACAGGGGTATCGACTGAAGCTTTCTTT. It specifies CASSLGHTGVSTEAFF.

The chain is built from TRBV2 and TRBJ2-3; 10 bases fit TRBD1. J lost 5 bases, V lost 3 bases, and 2 bases had no gene match. The CDR3 spans 14 residues. CDR1 SNHLY and CDR2 FYNNEI come from the germline V gene. The CDR3 DNA is TGTGCCAGCAGTGAGGACAGGGGGAGAGATACGCAGTATTTT. Encoded protein: CASSEDRGRDTQYF.

CDR3 in amino acids: CASSQDRDRTNSNSPLHF. The CDR3 DNA follows: TGTGCCAGCAGCCAAGACCGGGACAGAACGAATAGCAATTCACCCCTCCACTTT. The chain is built from TRBV4-2 and TRBJ1-6; 7 positions agree with TRBD1. This CDR3 is built from 18 residues. V was pared by 0 bases and J by 7 bases, with 12 bases of the junction left unmatched. Germline values: CDR1 LGHNA, CDR2 YNFKEQ.

J is TRBJ1-1 and V is TRBV6-2 or TRBV6-3; D not certain. The V gene's germline CDR1 is MNHEY and CDR2 SVGEGT. The length of the CDR3 is 14 residues. V dropped 0 bases and J dropped 1 base, with 6 bases sitting between them. For the CDR3, the DNA is TGTGCCAGCAGTTACTCGGAGGGGAACACTGAAGCTTTCTTT. Encoded protein: CASSYSEGNTEAFF.

V usage is TRBV5-8 and J usage is TRBJ1-6, with D uncertain. The CDR3 runs 16 residues. V dropped 6 bases and J dropped 0 bases, with 13 bases sitting between them. CDR1 SGHTS and CDR2 YDEGEE come from the germline V gene. The CDR3 DNA is TGTGCCAGCACCCCCCGGAGGAGCTCCTATAATTCACCCCTCCACTTT. This sequence encodes CASTPRRSSYNSPLHF.

J is TRBJ2-1 and V is TRBV19; TRBD2 matches 9 bases. CDR3 length: 16 residues. CDR1 and CDR2 from the germline V gene are LNHDA and SQIVND (reference sequence). The V gene end was trimmed by 7 bases and the J gene end by 6 bases; junction bases not matched to a gene: 13. DNA for the CDR3: TGTGCCAGTAATGGGAGGCGTAGCGGGAGCCCCAATGAGCAGTTCTTC. It translates to CASNGRRSGSPNEQFF.

The gene calls are TRBV18 and TRBJ2-1; weak D call: TRBD2 (6 bases). The CDR3 is 17 residues long. Per germline, CDR1 KGHSH and CDR2 LQKENI. V shed 4 bases and J shed 2 bases, with 18 bases lying between them. The CDR3 bases are TGTGCCAGCTCACTGAAACTAGCCCCCCAGGCCTACAATGAGCAGTTCTTC. Protein product: CASSLKLAPQAYNEQFF.

V usage is TRBV7-2 and J usage is TRBJ2-5, with D possibly being TRBD1 (6 bases). The germline CDR1 and CDR2 sequences are SGHTA and FQGNSA. V was cut by 1 base and J by 2 bases, with 14 bases left in between. The CDR3 loop spans 16 amino acids. The CDR3 protein is CASSLVGGRAQETQYF. CDR3 DNA sequence: TGTGCCAGCAGCTTAGTAGGGGGTCGAGCTCAAGAGACCCAGTACTTC.

The V call is TRBV30, the J call TRBJ1-1, with 8 bases matching TRBD1. Germline V gene sequence: CDR1 GTSNPN, CDR2 SVGIG (reference sequence). The CDR3 has 13 residues. V lost 8 bases to trimming and J lost 3 bases; unmatched junction nucleotides: 8. CDR3 DNA: TGTGCCCGGACGGACAGGGAGGACACTGAAGCTTTCTTT. As protein: CARTDREDTEAFF.

This clone was found once. The V and J genes are TRBV12-3 or TRBV12-4 and TRBJ2-5; maybe TRBD2 (5 bases). Between the trimmed V and J ends, which lost 4 bases and 2 bases, there was a span of 8 bases. This CDR3 contains 13 residues. Here the CDR3 DNA reads TGTGCCAGCAGTTCCGGACTGCAAGAGACCCAGTACTTC. Translated, it gives CASSSGLQETQYF.

V usage is TRBV5-1 and J usage is TRBJ2-5; 8 nucleotides match TRBD2. Per germline, CDR1 SGHRS and CDR2 YFSETQ. This CDR3 is built from 15 residues. V lost 3 bases and J lost 1; bases outside the gene matches: 5. The DNA for the CDR3 is TGCGCCAGCAGCTCCTTAGCGGGATCCCAAGAGACCCAGTACTTC. Residues: CASSSLAGSQETQYF.

The chain recombines TRBV30 with TRBJ1-1, with D unclear. The CDR3 totals 11 residues. The germline CDR1 and CDR2 sequences are GTSNPN and SVGIG (reference sequence). V gave up 4 bases and J gave up 6 bases, with 9 bases separating them. CDR3 sequence reads: CAWTFFSEAFF. In DNA form, the CDR3 reads TGTGCCTGGACCTTCTTCTCTGAAGCTTTCTTT.

The chain recombines TRBV5-1 with TRBJ2-2; 11 bases fit TRBD2. The CDR3 runs 17 residues. The J segment lost 6 bases and the V segment lost 2 bases, leaving 9 bases of the junction unmatched. Per the germline V gene, CDR1 is SGHRS and CDR2 is YFSETQ. The CDR3 DNA reads TGCGCCAGCAGCTTACTAACTAGCGGGAGTGTGGCCGGGGAGCTGTTTTTT. As protein: CASSLLTSGSVAGELFF.

The chain recombines TRBV7-3 with TRBJ2-2, with 7 bases that match TRBD1. CDR3 length: 19 residues. Germline-derived CDR1 and CDR2 are SGHTA and FQGTGA. J was trimmed by 2 bases and V by 2 bases; bases with no gene match: 14. The CDR3: CASSLHPSTGPGNTGELFF. CDR3 bases: TGTGCCAGCAGCTTACATCCTTCGACAGGGCCGGGTAACACCGGGGAGCTGTTTTTT.

This chain's CDR3 is CATSRTGGAAGELFF. Written as DNA, the CDR3 is TGTGCCACCAGCAGGACAGGGGGCGCCGCCGGGGAGCTGTTTTTT. The V gene is TRBV15, the J gene TRBJ2-2; 10 positions agree with TRBD1. The CDR3 is 15 residues long. Losses at the gene ends were 3 bases for V and 6 bases for J; bases not matched to a gene: 4. From germline, CDR1 is LNHNV and CDR2 YYDKDF (reference sequence).

The chain uses TRBV6-4 and TRBJ1-2; weak D call: TRBD1 (5 bases). This CDR3 comprises 15 residues. V gave up 2 bases and J gave up 4 bases, with 14 bases separating them. Germline values: CDR1 MRHNA, CDR2 SNTAGT. In DNA form, the CDR3 reads TGTGCCAGCAGTGACGCTGCGGGGGTGGGCTATGGCTACACCTTC. It encodes CASSDAAGVGYGYTF.

This clone occurred once. The chain joins TRBV7-8 to TRBJ1-1; no firm D call. V was shortened by 2 bases and J by 1 base, with 8 bases between the two germline ends. CDR3 length: 14 residues. Germline CDR1 reads SGHVS; CDR2 reads FQNEAQ. This CDR3 is CASSLYRGNTEAFF. The DNA of the CDR3 is TGTGCCAGCAGCTTATATCGGGGGAACACTGAAGCTTTCTTT.

V and J are TRBV21-1 and TRBJ2-2; the D call TRBD2 from the table was never checked on the DNA. TRBV21-1 is a listed pseudogene. The CDR3 has 15 amino acids. DNA for the CDR3: TGTGCCAGCAGTGTCGTGCGGGAGAGGATCGGGGAGCTGTTTTTT. This sequence encodes CASSVVRERIGELFF.

This sequence joins TRBV3-1 (or the pseudogene TRBV3-2) and TRBJ1-6; D is ambiguous. Trimming left V 5 bases short and J 6 bases short, with 11 bases between. The CDR3 consists of 14 residues. Germline values: CDR1 LGHDT, CDR2 YNNKEL (reference sequence). CDR3 DNA sequence: TGTGCCAGCAGCTCGGGGAGTCCTAATTCACCCCTCCACTTT. Amino acids: CASSSGSPNSPLHF.

This clone has only one observation. This chain joins TRBV30 and TRBJ2-7, with 9 bases aligning to TRBD2. This CDR3 is 12 amino acids long. Germline lookup yields CDR1 GTSNPN and CDR2 SVGIG (reference sequence). V lost 8 bases to trimming and J lost 3 bases; unmatched junction nucleotides: 5. The CDR3 loop reads CATNSGSYEQYF. CDR3 sequence (DNA): TGTGCCACCAATAGCGGGAGCTACGAGCAGTACTTC.

About this clone itself: This CDR3 is also generated by other DNA sequences in the sample. The V call is TRBV27, the J call TRBJ2-1, with D possibly matching TRBD2 (5 bases). This CDR3 spans 15 amino acids. Trimming took 3 bases from V and 0 from J, leaving 9 bases between them. CDR1 and CDR2 from the germline V gene are MNHEY and SMNVEV (reference sequence). The CDR3 DNA reads TGTGCCAGCAGTTTTCGAGGACTCTCCTACAATGAGCAGTTCTTC. It encodes CASSFRGLSYNEQFF.

V gene TRBV28 combines with J gene TRBJ2-5; D is ambiguous. CDR1 and CDR2 (germline): MDHEN, SYDVKM. The CDR3 runs to 12 residues. The ends were cut back, 5 bases at V and 5 bases at J, with 9 bases in the middle. CDR3: CASSPQWETQYF. CDR3 nucleotides: TGTGCCAGCAGTCCGCAGTGGGAGACCCAGTACTTC.

CDR3 in DNA: TGCAGCGTTGAAGACGGTCCTACGAGCACAGATACGCAGTATTTT. This codes for CSVEDGPTSTDTQYF. V gene TRBV29-1 combines with J gene TRBJ2-3, with D unclear. V lost 0 bases and J 0 bases, leaving 10 bases between the germline ends. This CDR3 is 15 amino acids long. Germline V CDR1 and CDR2: SQVTM, ANQGSEA.

The chain recombines TRBV9 with TRBJ1-3, with D possibly TRBD1 on 5 matching bases. The CDR3 spans 17 residues. CDR1 and CDR2 from the germline V gene are SGDLS and YYNGEE. V shed 0 bases and J shed 4 bases, with 17 bases lying between them. CDR3 sequence reads: CASSVDGSGRFGNTIYF. CDR3 bases: TGTGCCAGCAGCGTAGATGGGTCAGGGAGGTTCGGAAACACCATATATTTT.

The chain employs TRBV3-1 (or the pseudogene TRBV3-2) and TRBJ2-5, with TRBD2 matching 15 bases. The trim removed 0 bases at V and 3 bases at J, leaving 8 bases unmatched. The CDR3 consists of 19 residues. Germline assignment: CDR1 LGHDT and CDR2 YNNKEL (reference sequence). This chain's CDR3 is CASSQEILGTSGGKETQYF. CDR3 nucleotides: TGTGCCAGCAGCCAAGAGATTTTAGGGACTAGCGGGGGGAAAGAGACCCAGTACTTC.

This chain joins TRBV9 and TRBJ2-1, with 7 bases that match TRBD2. Per germline, CDR1 SGDLS and CDR2 YYNGEE. Trimming removed 4 bases from V and 1 base from J; junction bases left unmatched: 8. This CDR3 is built from 16 residues. The CDR3 spells CASSLVGGSSYNEQFF. Here the CDR3 DNA reads TGTGCCAGCAGCCTTGTGGGCGGGAGTTCCTACAATGAGCAGTTCTTC.

This clone was observed a few times. V is TRBV2 and J is TRBJ1-6; no clear D. Deletions cut 0 bases from V and 10 bases from J, with 7 bases between. The CDR3 runs to 13 residues. Per the germline V gene, CDR1 is SNHLY and CDR2 is FYNNEI. CDR3 sequence reads: CASSEAVGSPLHF. CDR3 in DNA: TGTGCCAGCAGTGAAGCGGTGGGCTCACCCCTCCACTTT.

This CDR3 reads CASSLDLRNYNEQFF. CDR3 nucleotide sequence: TGTGCCAGCAGCTTAGATCTGCGGAACTACAATGAGCAGTTCTTC. The chain employs TRBV11-3 and TRBJ2-1; no firm D call. The V end was cut by 0 bases, the J end by 3 bases, with 9 bases between. Per the germline V gene, CDR1 is SGHNT and CDR2 is YENEEA. There are 15 residues in the CDR3.

The rearrangement uses TRBV30 and TRBJ2-1, with a weak D call TRBD1 (6 bases). V dropped 3 bases and J dropped 2 bases, with 17 bases sitting between them. The CDR3 is 16 residues long. From germline, CDR1 is GTSNPN and CDR2 SVGIG (reference sequence). CDR3 bases: TGTGCCTGGAGCCCTCCAGGGGCGAAAACCTACAATGAGCAGTTCTTC. The encoded protein is CAWSPPGAKTYNEQFF.